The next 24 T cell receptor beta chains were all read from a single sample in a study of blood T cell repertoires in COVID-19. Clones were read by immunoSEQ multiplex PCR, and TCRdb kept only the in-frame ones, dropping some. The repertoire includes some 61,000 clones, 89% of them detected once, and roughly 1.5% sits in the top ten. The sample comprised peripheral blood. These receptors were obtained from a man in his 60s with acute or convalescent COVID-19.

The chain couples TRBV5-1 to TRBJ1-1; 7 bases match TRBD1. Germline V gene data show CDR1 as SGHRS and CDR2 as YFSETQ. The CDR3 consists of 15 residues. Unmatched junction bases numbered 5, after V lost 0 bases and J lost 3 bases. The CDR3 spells CASSLDSQGDTEAFF. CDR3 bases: TGCGCCAGCAGCTTGGATAGCCAGGGGGACACTGAAGCTTTCTTT.

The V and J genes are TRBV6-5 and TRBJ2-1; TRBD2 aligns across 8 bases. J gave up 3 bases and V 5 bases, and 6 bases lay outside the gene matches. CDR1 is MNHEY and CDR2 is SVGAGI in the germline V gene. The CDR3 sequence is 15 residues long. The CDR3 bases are TGTGCCAGCAGTACACGGGGGGGCCACTACAATGAGCAGTTCTTC. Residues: CASSTRGGHYNEQFF.

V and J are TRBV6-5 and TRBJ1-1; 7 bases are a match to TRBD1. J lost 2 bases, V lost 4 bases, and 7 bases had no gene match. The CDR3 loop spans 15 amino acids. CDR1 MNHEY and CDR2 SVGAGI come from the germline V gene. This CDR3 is CASSWGTVKNTEAFF. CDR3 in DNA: TGTGCCAGCAGTTGGGGGACAGTTAAAAACACTGAAGCTTTCTTT.

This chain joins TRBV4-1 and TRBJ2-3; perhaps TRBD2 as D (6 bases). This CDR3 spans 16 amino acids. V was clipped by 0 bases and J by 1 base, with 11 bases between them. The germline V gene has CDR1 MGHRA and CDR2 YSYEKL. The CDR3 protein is CASSQDRASGTDTQYF. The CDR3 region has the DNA TGCGCCAGCAGCCAAGATCGCGCTAGCGGCACAGATACGCAGTATTTT.

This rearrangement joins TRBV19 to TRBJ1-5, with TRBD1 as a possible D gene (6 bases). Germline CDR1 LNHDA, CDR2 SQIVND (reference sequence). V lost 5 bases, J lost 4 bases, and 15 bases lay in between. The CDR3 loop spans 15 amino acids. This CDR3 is CASSPTGTLNQPQHF. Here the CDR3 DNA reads TGTGCCAGTAGTCCGACCGGGACACTTAATCAGCCCCAGCATTTT.

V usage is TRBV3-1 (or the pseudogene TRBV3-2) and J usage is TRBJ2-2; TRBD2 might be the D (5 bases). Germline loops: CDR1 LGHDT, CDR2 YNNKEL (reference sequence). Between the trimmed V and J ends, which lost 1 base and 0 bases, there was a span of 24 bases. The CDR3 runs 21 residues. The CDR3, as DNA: TGTGCCAGCAGCCAAGGGGCCGCGGGCCTCGTTCTTTTTTCGAACACCGGGGAGCTGTTTTTT. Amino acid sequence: CASSQGAAGLVLFSNTGELFF.

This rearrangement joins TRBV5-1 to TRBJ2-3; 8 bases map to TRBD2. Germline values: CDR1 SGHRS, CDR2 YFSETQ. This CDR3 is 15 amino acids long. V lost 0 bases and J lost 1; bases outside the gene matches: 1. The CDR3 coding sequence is TGCGCCAGCAGCTTGGAAGCGGGGGGCACAGATACGCAGTATTTT. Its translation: CASSLEAGGTDTQYF.

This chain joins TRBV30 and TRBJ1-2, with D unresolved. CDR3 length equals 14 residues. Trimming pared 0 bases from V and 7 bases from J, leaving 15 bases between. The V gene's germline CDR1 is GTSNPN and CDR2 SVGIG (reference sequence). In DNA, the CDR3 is TGTGCCTGGAGTGTCGAAGGGAGAGTCGGTGGCTACACCTTC. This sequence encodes CAWSVEGRVGGYTF.

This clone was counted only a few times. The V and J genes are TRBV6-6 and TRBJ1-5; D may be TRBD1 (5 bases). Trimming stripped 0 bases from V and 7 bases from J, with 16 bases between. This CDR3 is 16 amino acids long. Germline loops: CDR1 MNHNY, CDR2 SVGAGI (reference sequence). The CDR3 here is CASSYSERGAGQPQHF. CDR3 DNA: TGTGCCAGCAGTTACTCGGAGCGGGGCGCGGGACAGCCCCAGCATTTT.

The DNA for the CDR3 is TGTGCCAGCAGTTTAATACCCCGGACACCTAACACCGGGGAGCTGTTTTTT. Its translation is CASSLIPRTPNTGELFF. The chain recombines TRBV27 with TRBJ2-2; weak D call: TRBD1 (5 bases). Trimming shortened V by 2 bases and J by 2 bases, and 15 bases separated the two germline ends. There are 17 residues in the CDR3. CDR1 and CDR2 from the germline V gene are MNHEY and SMNVEV (reference sequence).

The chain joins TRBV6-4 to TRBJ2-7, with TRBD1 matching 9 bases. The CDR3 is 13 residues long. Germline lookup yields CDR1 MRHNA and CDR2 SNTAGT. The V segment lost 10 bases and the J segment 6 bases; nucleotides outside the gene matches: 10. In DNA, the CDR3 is TGTGCCAAACACCGGGACAGGGAGGCCGAGCAGTACTTC. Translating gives CAKHRDREAEQYF.

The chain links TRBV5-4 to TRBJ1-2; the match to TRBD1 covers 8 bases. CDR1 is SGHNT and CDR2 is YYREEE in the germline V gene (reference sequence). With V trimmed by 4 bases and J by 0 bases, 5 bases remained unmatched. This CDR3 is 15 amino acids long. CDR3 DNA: TGTGCCAGCAGCGGGACAGGACCCGCTAACTATGGCTACACCTTC. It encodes CASSGTGPANYGYTF.

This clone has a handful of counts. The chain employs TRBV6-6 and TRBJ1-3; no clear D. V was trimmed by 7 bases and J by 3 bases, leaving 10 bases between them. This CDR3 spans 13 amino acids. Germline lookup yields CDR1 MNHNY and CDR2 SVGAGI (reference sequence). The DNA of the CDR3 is TGTGCCAGCAAGCCGGGAAATGGAAACACCATATATTTT. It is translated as CASKPGNGNTIYF.

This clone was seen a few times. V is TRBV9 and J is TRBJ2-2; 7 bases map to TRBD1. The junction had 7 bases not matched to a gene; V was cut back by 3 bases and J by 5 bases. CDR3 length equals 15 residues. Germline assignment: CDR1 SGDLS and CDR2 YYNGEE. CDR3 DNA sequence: TGTGCCAGCAGCGCAAGAGACAGGGTAACCGGGGAGCTGTTTTTT. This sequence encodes CASSARDRVTGELFF. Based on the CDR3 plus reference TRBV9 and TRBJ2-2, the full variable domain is DSGVTQTPKHLITATGQRVTLRCSPRSGDLSVYWYQQSLDQGLQFLIQYYNGEERAKGNILERFSAQQFPDLHSELNLSSLELGDSALYFCASSARDRVTGELFFGEGSRLTVL.

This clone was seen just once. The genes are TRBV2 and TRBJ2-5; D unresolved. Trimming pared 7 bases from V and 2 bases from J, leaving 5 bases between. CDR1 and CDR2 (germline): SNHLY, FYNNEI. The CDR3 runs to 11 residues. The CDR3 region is CASKSQETQYF. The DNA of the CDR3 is TGTGCCAGCAAATCACAAGAGACCCAGTACTTC.

The DNA of the CDR3 is TGTGCCAGCAGCGTAGTTATTAGTTCGAACACCGGGGAGCTGTTTTTT. Protein: CASSVVISSNTGELFF. V gene TRBV9 combines with J gene TRBJ2-2; unclear D gene. V was trimmed by 0 bases and J by 0 bases, leaving 9 bases between them. CDR3 length: 16 amino acids. Per germline, CDR1 SGDLS and CDR2 YYNGEE.

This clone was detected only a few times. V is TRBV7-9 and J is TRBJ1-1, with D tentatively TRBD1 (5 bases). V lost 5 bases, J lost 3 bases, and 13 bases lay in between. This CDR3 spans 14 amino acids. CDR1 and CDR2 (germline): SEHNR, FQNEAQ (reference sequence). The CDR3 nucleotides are TGTGCCAGCAGCAAGACAGTAGTGGACACTGAAGCTTTCTTT. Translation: CASSKTVVDTEAFF.

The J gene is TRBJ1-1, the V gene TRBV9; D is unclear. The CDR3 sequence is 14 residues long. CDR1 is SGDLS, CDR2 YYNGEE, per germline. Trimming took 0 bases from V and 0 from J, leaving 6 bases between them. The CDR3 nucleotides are TGTGCCAGCAGCGTAGGGTCAGTGAACACTGAAGCTTTCTTT. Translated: CASSVGSVNTEAFF.

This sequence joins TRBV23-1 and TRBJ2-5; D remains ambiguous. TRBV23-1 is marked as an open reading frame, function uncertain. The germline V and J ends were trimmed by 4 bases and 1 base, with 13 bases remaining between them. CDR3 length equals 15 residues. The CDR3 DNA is TGCGCCAGCAGTCCGGCTCAGGTGATCCAAGAGACCCAGTACTTC. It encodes CASSPAQVIQETQYF.

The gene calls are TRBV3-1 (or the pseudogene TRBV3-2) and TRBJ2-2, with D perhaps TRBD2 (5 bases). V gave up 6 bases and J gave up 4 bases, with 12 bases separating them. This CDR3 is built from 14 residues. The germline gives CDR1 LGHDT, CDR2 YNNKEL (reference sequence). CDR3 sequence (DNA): TGTGCCAGCAGAGACCGGGCGGGCACCGGGGAGCTGTTTTTT. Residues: CASRDRAGTGELFF.

This CDR3 is CASSDAGTGFYGYTF. Here the CDR3 DNA reads TGTGCCAGCAGTGACGCCGGGACAGGGTTCTATGGCTACACCTTC. The rearrangement uses TRBV6-1 and TRBJ1-2, with 9 positions matching TRBD1. The germline gives CDR1 MNHNS, CDR2 SASEGT. V dropped 3 bases and J dropped 4; count of bases not matched to a gene: 6. This CDR3 comprises 15 residues.

Here the CDR3 DNA reads TGTGCCAGCAGCTTGCAGGTTGGGTACGAGCAGTACTTC. This sequence encodes CASSLQVGYEQYF. The V and J genes are TRBV5-4 and TRBJ2-7; D remains unclear. CDR1 is SGHNT, CDR2 YYREEE, per germline (reference sequence). The CDR3 has 13 amino acids. V was shortened by 1 base and J by 4 bases, with 9 bases between the two germline ends.

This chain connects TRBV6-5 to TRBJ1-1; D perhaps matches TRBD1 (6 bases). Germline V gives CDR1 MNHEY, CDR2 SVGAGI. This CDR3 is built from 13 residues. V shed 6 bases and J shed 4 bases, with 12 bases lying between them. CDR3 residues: CASRADRPTEAFF. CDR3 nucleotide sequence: TGTGCCAGCAGAGCCGACAGGCCCACTGAAGCTTTCTTT.

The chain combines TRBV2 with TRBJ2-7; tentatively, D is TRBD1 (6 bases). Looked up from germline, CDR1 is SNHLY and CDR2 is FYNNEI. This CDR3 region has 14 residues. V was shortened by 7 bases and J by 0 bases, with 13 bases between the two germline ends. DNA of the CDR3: TGTGCCAGCACTATAGACAGGAGCTCCTACGAGCAGTACTTC. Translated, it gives CASTIDRSSYEQYF.